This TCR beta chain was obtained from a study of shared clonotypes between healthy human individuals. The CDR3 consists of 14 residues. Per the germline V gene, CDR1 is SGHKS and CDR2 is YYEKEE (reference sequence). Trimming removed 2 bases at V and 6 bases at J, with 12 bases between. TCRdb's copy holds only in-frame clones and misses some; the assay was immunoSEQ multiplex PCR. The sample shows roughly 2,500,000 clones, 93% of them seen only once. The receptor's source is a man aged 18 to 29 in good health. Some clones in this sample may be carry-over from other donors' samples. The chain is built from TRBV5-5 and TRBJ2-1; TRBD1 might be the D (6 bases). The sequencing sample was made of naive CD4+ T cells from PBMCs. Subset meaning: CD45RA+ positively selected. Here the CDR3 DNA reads TGTGCCAGCAGCTTTGGGCAGGGGCTCAATGAGCAGTTCTTC. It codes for CASSFGQGLNEQFF.